This entry describes one TCR beta chain. Its antigen is not identified. The data were taken from a study of CD8 T cells in ankylosing spondylitis. Overall study findings and caveats: Some of these motif variants have turned up before, in reports on reactive arthritis synovial fluid and blood.

Quantitative 5'-RACE was performed with molecular barcodes, and it yielded the TCR beta libraries. One entry per CDR3 protein, called by TCRdb with MiXCR from the 5' RACE reads. The sample contains 300,000 to 400,000 distinct CDR3 sequences, 11% of which appear only once. Germline V gene data show CDR1 as DFQATT and CDR2 as SNEGSKA (reference sequence). V was shortened by 6 bases and J by 1 base, with 12 bases between the two germline ends. CDR3 length: 13 amino acids. The sample taken for sequencing was blood, either unsorted or a sorted T cell fraction (not recorded which). The V gene is TRBV20-1, the J gene TRBJ1-1; possible D gene TRBD1, 6 bases. This clonotype originated in a female donor with ankylosing spondylitis or in good health (not recorded which). The CDR3 sequence: CSALQGGNTEAFF. The DNA of the CDR3 is TGCAGTGCATTACAGGGAGGGAACACTGAAGCTTTCTTT.